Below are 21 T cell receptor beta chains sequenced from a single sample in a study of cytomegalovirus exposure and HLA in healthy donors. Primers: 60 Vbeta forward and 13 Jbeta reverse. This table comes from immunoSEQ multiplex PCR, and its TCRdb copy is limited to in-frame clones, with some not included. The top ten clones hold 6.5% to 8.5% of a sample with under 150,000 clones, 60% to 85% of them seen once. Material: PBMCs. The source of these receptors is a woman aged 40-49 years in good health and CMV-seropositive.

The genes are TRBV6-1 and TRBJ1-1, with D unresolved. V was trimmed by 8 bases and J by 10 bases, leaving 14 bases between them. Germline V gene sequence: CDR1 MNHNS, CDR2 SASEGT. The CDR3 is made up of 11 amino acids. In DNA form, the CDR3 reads TGTGCCAGCGGGAGGCCGGGCGGAGCTTTCTTT. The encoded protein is CASGRPGGAFF.

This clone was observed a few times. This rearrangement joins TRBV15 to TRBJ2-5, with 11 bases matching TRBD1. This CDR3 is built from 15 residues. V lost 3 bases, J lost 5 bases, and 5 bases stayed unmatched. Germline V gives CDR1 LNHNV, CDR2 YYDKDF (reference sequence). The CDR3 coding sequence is TGTGCCACCAGCAGTAGGACAGGGGGCCGTGAGACCCAGTACTTC. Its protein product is CATSSRTGGRETQYF.

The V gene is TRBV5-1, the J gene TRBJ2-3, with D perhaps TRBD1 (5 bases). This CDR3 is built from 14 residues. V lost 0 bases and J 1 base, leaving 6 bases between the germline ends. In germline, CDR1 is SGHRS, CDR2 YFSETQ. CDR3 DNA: TGCGCCAGCAGCTTGGGACAGCGCACAGATACGCAGTATTTT. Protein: CASSLGQRTDTQYF.

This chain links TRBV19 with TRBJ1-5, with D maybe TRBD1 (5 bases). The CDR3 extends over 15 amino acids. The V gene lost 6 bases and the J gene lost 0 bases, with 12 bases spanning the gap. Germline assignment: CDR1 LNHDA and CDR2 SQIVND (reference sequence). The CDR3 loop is CASRMGHFSNQPQHF. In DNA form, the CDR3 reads TGTGCCAGTAGAATGGGGCACTTTAGCAATCAGCCCCAGCATTTT. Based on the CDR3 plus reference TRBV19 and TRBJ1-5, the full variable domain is DGGITQSPKYLFRKEGQNVTLSCEQNLNHDAMYWYRQDPGQGLRLIYYSQIVNDFQKGDIAEGYSVSREKKESFPLTVTSAQKNPTAFYLCASRMGHFSNQPQHFGDGTRLSIL.

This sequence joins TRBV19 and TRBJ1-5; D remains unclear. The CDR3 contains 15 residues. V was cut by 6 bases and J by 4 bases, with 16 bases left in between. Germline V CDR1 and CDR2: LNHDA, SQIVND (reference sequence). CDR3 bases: TGTGCCAGTAGCTCAGCCTCCCTAGAAAATCAGCCCCAGCATTTT. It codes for CASSSASLENQPQHF.

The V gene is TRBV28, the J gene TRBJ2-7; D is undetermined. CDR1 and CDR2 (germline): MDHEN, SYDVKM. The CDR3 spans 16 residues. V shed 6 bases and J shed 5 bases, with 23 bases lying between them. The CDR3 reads CASSTPRLAKSHEQYF. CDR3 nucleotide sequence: TGTGCCAGCAGCACCCCTCGCCTCGCGAAATCCCACGAGCAGTACTTC.

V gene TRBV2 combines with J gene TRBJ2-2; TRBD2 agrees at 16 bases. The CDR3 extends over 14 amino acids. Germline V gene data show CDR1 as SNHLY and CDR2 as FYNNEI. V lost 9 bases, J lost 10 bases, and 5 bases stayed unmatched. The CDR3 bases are TGTGCCAGTGGGACTAGCGGGGGGGGAGTGGAGCTGTTTTTT. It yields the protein CASGTSGGGVELFF.

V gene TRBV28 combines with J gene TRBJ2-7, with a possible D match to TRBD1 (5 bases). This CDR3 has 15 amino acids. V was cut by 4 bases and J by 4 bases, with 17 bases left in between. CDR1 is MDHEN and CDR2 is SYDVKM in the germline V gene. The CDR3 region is CASSYFAGLKYEQYF. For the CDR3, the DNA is TGTGCCAGCAGTTACTTTGCAGGGCTTAAATACGAGCAGTACTTC. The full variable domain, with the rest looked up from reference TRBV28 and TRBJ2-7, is DVKVTQSSRYLVKRTGEKVFLECVQDMDHENMFWYRQDPGLGLRLIYFSYDVKMKEKGDIPEGYSVSREKKERFSLILESASTNQTSMYLCASSYFAGLKYEQYFGPGTRLTVT.

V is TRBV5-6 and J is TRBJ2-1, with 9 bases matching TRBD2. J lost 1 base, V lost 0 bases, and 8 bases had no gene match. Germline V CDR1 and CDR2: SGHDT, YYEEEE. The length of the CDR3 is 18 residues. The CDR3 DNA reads TGTGCCAGCAGCTTGGGAGTAATAGCGGGGGTATCCTACAATGAGCAGTTCTTC. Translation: CASSLGVIAGVSYNEQFF. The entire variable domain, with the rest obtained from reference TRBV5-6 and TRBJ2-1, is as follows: DAGVTQSPTHLIKTRGQQVTLRCSPKSGHDTVSWYQQALGQGPQFIFQYYEEEERQRGNFPDRFSGHQFPNYSSELNVNALLLGDSALYLCASSLGVIAGVSYNEQFFGPGTRLTVL.

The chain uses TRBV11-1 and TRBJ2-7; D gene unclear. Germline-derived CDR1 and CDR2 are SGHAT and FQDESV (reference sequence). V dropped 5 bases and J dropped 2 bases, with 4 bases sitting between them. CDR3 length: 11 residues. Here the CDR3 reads CASSRAYEQYF. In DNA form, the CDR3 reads TGTGCCAGCAGCCGAGCCTACGAGCAGTACTTC.

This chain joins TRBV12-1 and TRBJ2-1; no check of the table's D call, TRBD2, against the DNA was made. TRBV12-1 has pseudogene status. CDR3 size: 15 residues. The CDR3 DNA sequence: TGTGCCAGCAGCTTTGGGGGACTAGCGATTTGGGAGCAGTTCTTC. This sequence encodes CASSFGGLAIWEQFF.

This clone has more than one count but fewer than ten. CDR3 loop: CASSSTGGSEKLFF. CDR3 DNA sequence: TGTGCCAGCAGCTCGACAGGGGGCAGCGAAAAACTGTTTTTT. V gene TRBV5-6 combines with J gene TRBJ1-4; 10 nucleotides line up with TRBD1. The CDR3 is 14 amino acids. V was pared by 3 bases and J by 8 bases, with 4 bases of the junction left unmatched. The germline V gene has CDR1 SGHDT and CDR2 YYEEEE.

CDR3 region: CASSLHRGLGQETQYF. The CDR3 DNA reads TGTGCCAGCAGTTTACACAGGGGGCTGGGTCAAGAGACCCAGTACTTC. V is TRBV6-6 and J is TRBJ2-5; the match to TRBD1 covers 9 bases. The germline gives CDR1 MNHNY, CDR2 SVGAGI (reference sequence). V lost 4 bases to trimming and J lost 2 bases; unmatched junction nucleotides: 8. The CDR3 covers 16 residues.

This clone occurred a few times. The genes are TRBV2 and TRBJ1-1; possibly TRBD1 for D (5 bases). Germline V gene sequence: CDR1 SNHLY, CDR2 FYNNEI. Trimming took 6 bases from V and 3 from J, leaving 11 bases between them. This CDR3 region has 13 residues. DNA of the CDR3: TGTGCCAGCAGGAGGGACTTCGACACTGAAGCTTTCTTT. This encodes CASRRDFDTEAFF.

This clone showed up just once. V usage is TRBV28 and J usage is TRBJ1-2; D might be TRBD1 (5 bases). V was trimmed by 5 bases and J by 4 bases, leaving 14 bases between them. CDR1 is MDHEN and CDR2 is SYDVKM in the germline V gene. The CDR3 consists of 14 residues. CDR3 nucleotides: TGTGCCAGCAGTCCCCTGGTTCAGGGCTATGGCTACACCTTC. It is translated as CASSPLVQGYGYTF.

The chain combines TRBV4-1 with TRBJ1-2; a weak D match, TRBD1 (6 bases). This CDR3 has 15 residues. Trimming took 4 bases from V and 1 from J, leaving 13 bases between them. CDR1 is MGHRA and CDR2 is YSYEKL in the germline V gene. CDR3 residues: CASSPGSDSNYGYTF. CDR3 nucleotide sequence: TGCGCCAGCAGCCCCGGTTCGGACAGTAACTATGGCTACACCTTC.

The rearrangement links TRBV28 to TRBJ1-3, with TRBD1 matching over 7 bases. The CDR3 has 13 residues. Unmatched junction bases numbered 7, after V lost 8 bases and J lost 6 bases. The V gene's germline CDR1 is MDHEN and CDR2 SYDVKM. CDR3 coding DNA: TGTGCCAGCCTCGGACAGGCTAAAAACACCATATATTTT. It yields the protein CASLGQAKNTIYF.

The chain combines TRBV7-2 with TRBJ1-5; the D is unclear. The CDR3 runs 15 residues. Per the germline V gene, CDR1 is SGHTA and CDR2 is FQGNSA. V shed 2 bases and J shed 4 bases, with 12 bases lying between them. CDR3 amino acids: CASSLFTGGNQPQHF. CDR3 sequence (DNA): TGTGCCAGCAGCTTATTTACTGGCGGGAATCAGCCCCAGCATTTT.

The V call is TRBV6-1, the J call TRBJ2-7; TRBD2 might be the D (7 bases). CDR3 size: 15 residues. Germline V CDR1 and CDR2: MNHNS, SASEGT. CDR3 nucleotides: TGTGCGAGAACTCGAGGGGCGGGGGCCCCCTACGAGCAGTACTTC. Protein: CARTRGAGAPYEQYF.

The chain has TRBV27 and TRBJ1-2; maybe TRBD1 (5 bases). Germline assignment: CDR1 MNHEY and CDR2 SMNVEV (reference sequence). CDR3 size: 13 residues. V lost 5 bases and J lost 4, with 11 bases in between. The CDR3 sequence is CASSRQGVYGYTF. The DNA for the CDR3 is TGTGCCAGCAGTAGGCAGGGTGTCTATGGCTACACCTTC.

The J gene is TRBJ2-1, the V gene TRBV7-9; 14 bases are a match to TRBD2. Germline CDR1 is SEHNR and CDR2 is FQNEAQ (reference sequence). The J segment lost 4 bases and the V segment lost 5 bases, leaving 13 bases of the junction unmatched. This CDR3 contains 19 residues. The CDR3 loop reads CASSRRLAGGPGPYNEQFF. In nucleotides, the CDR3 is TGTGCCAGCAGCAGACGACTAGCGGGGGGGCCAGGCCCTTACAATGAGCAGTTCTTC.